Listed below are T cell receptor beta chains from one sample, sequenced in a study of vaccination effects on CD4 cells after COVID-19. Assay used: immunoSEQ multiplex PCR; TCRdb lists only in-frame clones, some missing. There are 30,000 or so clones in the sample; 55% to 75% occur only once, and roughly 9% lies in the top ten. These receptors are not linked to any known antigen. The sequenced sample was CD4+ T cells from PBMCs cultured with HCoV-NL63 spike peptides, obtained after COVID-19 vaccination. All receptors derive from a human donor who received a COVID-19 vaccine. Both conserved end residues are part of each CDR3. D genes are given only for firm matches. Size is stated for part of the rows, as once, few or many counts, or as a class when the clone is expanded.

>TRBD1|TRBV6-5|NA|TRBJ1-2
TGTGCCAGCAGTAAATCAGGGGGCCCTGGCTACACCTTC
CASSKSGGPGYTF
>TRBD2|TRBV5-5|NA|TRBJ2-1
TGTGCCAGCAGCGCTATCGGGGGGTACAATGAGCAGTTCTTC
CASSAIGGYNEQFF
>NA|TRBV21-1|NA|TRBJ2-4
TGTGCCAGCAGCAACTGGGCAGGGGGCCCCAAAAACATTCAGTACTTC
CASSNWAGGPKNIQYF
>NA|TRBV5-1|NA|TRBJ2-2
TGCGCCAGCAGCTCCGAGGGGGGGATGAACACCGGGGAGCTGTTTTTT
CASSSEGGMNTGELFF
>NA|TRBV15|NA|TRBJ1-3
TGTGCCACCAGCTTCCCTCAAGTCTCTGGAAACACCATATATTTT
CATSFPQVSGNTIYF
>NA|TRBV5-4|NA|TRBJ2-1
TGTGCCAGCACCCAACTTTTAAGCACTCACCAAAATGAGCAGTTCTTC
CASTQLLSTHQNEQFF
>NA|TRBV7-9|NA|TRBJ1-6
TGTGCCAGCAGCTTCGGCCAGCGCTATAATTCACCCCTCCACTTT
CASSFGQRYNSPLHF
>TRBD1|TRBV5-1|NA|TRBJ1-4
TGCGCCAGCAGCCAGGGACAGCCTAATGAAAAACTGTTTTTT
CASSQGQPNEKLFF
>TRBD2|TRBV7-2|NA|TRBJ2-7
TGTGCCAGCAGCCCGGAGCGCGGGAGCGGCTACGAGCAGTACTTC
CASSPERGSGYEQYF
>NA|TRBV5-1|NA|TRBJ2-4
TGCGCCAGCAGCTTTGGCCCACAGGGAGCCAAAAACATTCAGTACTTC
CASSFGPQGAKNIQYF
>NA|TRBV10-1|NA|TRBJ2-1
TGCGCCAGCAGTGGACAGGTAGACAATGAGCAGTTCTTC
CASSGQVDNEQFF
>TRBD1|TRBV5-1|NA|TRBJ1-2
TGCGCCAGCAGCCCCGGACAGGGACCGAACTATGGCTACACCTTC
CASSPGQGPNYGYTF
>NA|TRBV13|few|TRBJ2-4
TGTGCCAGCAGCTTCAATCCGGGACTAGCCAAAAACATTCAGTACTTC
CASSFNPGLAKNIQYF
>NA|TRBV7-9|NA|TRBJ2-1
TGTGCCAGCAGCCCGGGCCAGGGCGGGGTCAATGAGCAGTTCTTC
CASSPGQGGVNEQFF
>TRBD2|TRBV18|NA|TRBJ2-5
TGTGCCAGCTCACCGCCGGGACTAGCGGAAGAGACCCAGTACTTC
CASSPPGLAEETQYF
>TRBD1|TRBV6-1|NA|TRBJ2-7
TGTGCCAGCAGTGGGGAAGTGACAGGGGAAAGGTCCTGGGACTACGAGCAGTACTTC
CASSGEVTGERSWDYEQYF
>TRBD1|TRBV2|few|TRBJ2-5
TGTGCCAGCTTCCGGGACAGGGGGCTCGGGGAGACCCAGTACTTC
CASFRDRGLGETQYF
>NA|TRBV7-9|NA|TRBJ1-6
TGTGCCAGCAGCGCGGGACCCATGAATTCACCCCTCCACTTT
CASSAGPMNSPLHF
>NA|TRBV7-9|NA|TRBJ2-5
TGTGCCAGCAGCTTAGGAGTTTGGGCAGGGGACCACCAAGAGACCCAGTACTTC
CASSLGVWAGDHQETQYF
>NA|TRBV5-5|NA|TRBJ1-1
TGTGCCAGCACAGACTGGGCTACGAACACTGAAGCTTTCTTT
CASTDWATNTEAFF
>TRBD1|TRBV18|few|TRBJ1-1
TGTGCCAGCTCACTTTACGGACAGGTGAACACTGAAGCTTTCTTT
CASSLYGQVNTEAFF
>NA|TRBV18|once|TRBJ1-1
TGTGCCAGCTCCAGTGCGGGGAACACTGAAGCTTTCTTT
CASSSAGNTEAFF
>TRBD1|TRBV6-4|NA|TRBJ2-3
TGTGCCAGCAGAACCCAGGGGGAGGATACGCAGTATTTT
CASRTQGEDTQYF
>NA|TRBV20-1|NA|TRBJ2-1
TGCAGTGCTAGTCACTTTGGGCGAAGCTCCTACAATGAGCAGTTCTTC
CSASHFGRSSYNEQFF
>TRBD1|TRBV5-4|NA|TRBJ1-1
TGTGCCAGCAGCTTGAGCACAGGGGGCACTGAAGCTTTCTTT
CASSLSTGGTEAFF
>TRBD1|TRBV7-2|once|TRBJ1-3
TGTGCCAGCAGCTTCCAAACAGGGGTCGGTGGAAACACCATATATTTT
CASSFQTGVGGNTIYF
>TRBD1|TRBV24-1|few|TRBJ1-1
TGTGCCACCAGTGACGATGGACAGGGGTTTGGTGAAGCTTTCTTT
CATSDDGQGFGEAFF
>NA|TRBV11-2|NA|TRBJ2-6
TGTGCCAGCAGCTTAATCGGGCTCAGGAGCTCTGGGGCCAACGTCCTGACTTTC
CASSLIGLRSSGANVLTF
>TRBD2|TRBV5-1|NA|TRBJ2-1
TGCGCCAGCAGCTTGGCACTAGCGGGTTACAATGAGCAGTTCTTC
CASSLALAGYNEQFF
>NA|TRBV7-9|NA|TRBJ2-2
TGTGCCACCCCGCCTACGGGCCCGGAGGAGGGGGAGCTGTTTTTT
CATPPTGPEEGELFF
>NA|TRBV7-9|few|TRBJ2-2
TGTGCCAGCAGCTTAGCCCCGGGGCAGAACACCGGGGAGCTGTTTTTT
CASSLAPGQNTGELFF
>TRBD1|TRBV10-3|NA|TRBJ1-5
TGTGCCATCAGTGAGAGGGGGCTGGGCAATCAGCCCCAGCATTTT
CAISERGLGNQPQHF
>TRBD2|TRBV19|NA|TRBJ2-7
TGTGCCAGTAGGGATAGCGGGGGGGCCGGGTACGAGCAGTACTTC
CASRDSGGAGYEQYF
>TRBD1|TRBV6-5|NA|TRBJ1-2
TGTGCCAGCAGTTACCGGACAGGTTCTGGCTACACCTTC
CASSYRTGSGYTF
>NA|TRBV27|NA|TRBJ1-3
TGTGCCAGCAGCCGAGGACAGTCAGGAAACACCATATATTTT
CASSRGQSGNTIYF
>TRBD1|TRBV9|NA|TRBJ1-1
TGTGCCAGCAGCGTAGACGGACAGGGAAACACTGAAGCTTTCTTT
CASSVDGQGNTEAFF
>NA|TRBV5-1|few|TRBJ2-7
TGCGCCAGCAGCTTGGCCAATCGCGGCCCCTACGAGCAGTACTTC
CASSLANRGPYEQYF
>TRBD1|TRBV10-1|once|TRBJ2-3
TGCGCCAGCAGTGAGCGCCAGGGGGTGAGGGATACGCAGTATTTT
CASSERQGVRDTQYF
>NA|TRBV18|NA|TRBJ1-3
TGTGCCAGCTCACCACAACAGGATTTCTCTGGAAACACCATATATTTT
CASSPQQDFSGNTIYF
>NA|TRBV6-4|NA|TRBJ1-1
TGTGCCAGCAGCGTTATTACTATGAACACTGAAGCTTTCTTT
CASSVITMNTEAFF
>NA|TRBV6-5|NA|TRBJ2-7
TGTGCCACACTAACCCTCGGTCCTTCCTACGAGCAGTACTTC
CATLTLGPSYEQYF
>NA|TRBV6-1|few|TRBJ2-3
TGTGCCAGCAGTGAAGGAAACAGAAACACAGATACGCAGTATTTT
CASSEGNRNTDTQYF
>NA|TRBV6-1|NA|TRBJ2-3
TGTGCCAGCAGTGAACTAGGGAGGTGGGGCACAGATACGCAGTATTTT
CASSELGRWGTDTQYF
>TRBD1|TRBV27|NA|TRBJ1-1
TGTGCCAGCAGCGCCGACAGGGGGACTGAAGCTTTCTTT
CASSADRGTEAFF
>NA|TRBV7-9|NA|TRBJ2-5
TGTGCCAGCAGCTTAGCTGGGGGGCAAGAGACCCAGTACTTC
CASSLAGGQETQYF
>NA|TRBV12-3/TRBV12-4|NA|TRBJ2-3
TGTGCCAGCAGTTTGGCTCAGCGGGATACGCAGTATTTT
CASSLAQRDTQYF
>NA|TRBV9|NA|TRBJ1-2
TGTGCCAGCAGCGTAGAACAGGGTAACTATGGCTACACCTTC
CASSVEQGNYGYTF
>TRBD1|TRBV6-5|NA|TRBJ1-2
TGTGCCAGCAGGGTAGGACAGGGAGCTAACTATGGCTACACCTTC
CASRVGQGANYGYTF
>TRBD1|TRBV7-2|NA|TRBJ2-4
TGTGCCAGCAGCTCCTTGAGGGGACAGGGGAACATTCAGTACTTC
CASSSLRGQGNIQYF
>TRBD1|TRBV15|NA|TRBJ2-2
TGTGCCACCAGCAGAGATCAGGGGGTGGCCGGGGAGCTGTTTTTT
CATSRDQGVAGELFF
>NA|TRBV19|NA|TRBJ2-5
TGTGCCAGTAGTAGGCCCGGGGGAACCCCCTTTCAAGAGACCCAGTACTTC
CASSRPGGTPFQETQYF
>NA|TRBV7-8|NA|TRBJ2-3
TGTGCCAGCAGCCCCCGCCTTTTCGCGGGAAGCACAGATACGCAGTATTTT
CASSPRLFAGSTDTQYF
>TRBD2|TRBV10-2|NA|TRBJ2-7
TGCGCCAGCAGTGGGTTAGCGGGGGACGAGCAGTACTTC
CASSGLAGDEQYF
>NA|TRBV19|once|TRBJ1-5
TGTGCCAGTATCGGGCAAGCGGGTCAGCCCCAGCATTTT
CASIGQAGQPQHF
>NA|TRBV7-2|NA|TRBJ1-3
TGTGCCACCGCAACAGGCCCTGGAAACACCATATATTTT
CATATGPGNTIYF
>NA|TRBV2|NA|TRBJ2-2
TGTGCCAGCAGTTCGGTGACCGGGGAGCTGTTTTTT
CASSSVTGELFF
>NA|TRBV21-1|few|TRBJ2-3
TGTGCCAGCAGCAAAGCCTCTGTAGCGGGAGCTGTTTGGACAGATACGCAGTATTTT
CASSKASVAGAVWTDTQYF
>NA|TRBV12-5|NA|TRBJ2-5
TGTGCTAGTGGTTTAGGCGTGGGAGAGACCCAGTACTTC
CASGLGVGETQYF